This is a list of T cell receptor beta chains from one sample in a study of glioma-infiltrating T cells. MiXCR was run by TCRdb on the multiplex PCR reads, yielding one entry per CDR3 protein. The profile covers 400,000 or so distinct CDR3 sequences, with around 45% appearing a single time and 9.5% to 15% taken by the ten largest. The specimen was glioma tissue, nonneoplastic brain tissue, or PBMCs (not recorded which). Receptor source: a human donor with low-grade glioma or glioblastoma, undergoing nonglioma brain surgery, or in good health (not recorded which). Each CDR3 is given with its conserved first and last residue. D genes are given only for firm matches. The size entry is marked missing in some rows and otherwise reads once, few, many or a size class.

V	D	size	J	DNA	CDR3
TRBV28	TRBD1	.	TRBJ1-4	TGTGCCAGCAGTGCGGGACAGGGGACTGAAAAACCGTTTTTT	CASSAGQGTEKPFF
TRBV7-6	TRBD2	once	TRBJ2-1	TGTGCCAGCAGCTCAACACTAGCGGGGTTTTACAATGAGCAGTTCTTC	CASSSTLAGFYNEQFF
TRBV24-1	.	many	TRBJ2-3	TGTGCCACCAGTGATTTAGGGGAATTCACAGATACGCAGTATTTT	CATSDLGEFTDTQYF
TRBV27	.	many	TRBJ1-6	TGTGCCAGCAGCCCCGGGGCAGGGAATTCACCCCTCCACTTT	CASSPGAGNSPLHF
TRBV6-2/TRBV6-3	.	many	TRBJ2-7	TGTGCCAGCAGTTACGGGACCGGATTGTTTCGCGACGGAGCCCCGTACTTC	CASSYGTGLFRDGAPYF
TRBV15	TRBD2	many	TRBJ2-1	TGTGCCACCAGCAGAGCGCCTAGCGGGAGGAATGAGCAGTTCTTC	CATSRAPSGRNEQFF
TRBV25-1	.	.	TRBJ1-2	TGTGCCAGCAGGGGTGGTATAAGCCACTATGGCTACACCTTC	CASRGGISHYGYTF
TRBV11-1	.	.	TRBJ2-3	TGTGCCAGCAGCCAGGGACCTTCAGATACGCAGTATTTT	CASSQGPSDTQYF
TRBV28	.	many	TRBJ2-7	TGTGCCAGCAGCACTGGGATGCCCCTACAGTACTTC	CASSTGMPLQYF
TRBV20-1	TRBD2	few	TRBJ2-1	TGCAGCTCCCTCGGGTTAACGAGCGGGAGGTTCTACAATGAGCAGTTCTTC	CSSLGLTSGRFYNEQFF
TRBV7-2	.	few	TRBJ1-6	TGTGCCAGCAGCCGGACTAGCGATTCACCCCTCCACTTT	CASSRTSDSPLHF
TRBV5-4	.	.	TRBJ2-2	TGTGCCAGCAGCTTGGGTTCAATGAACACCGGGGAGCTGTTTTTT	CASSLGSMNTGELFF
TRBV3-1	.	.	TRBJ1-2	TGTGCCAGCAGCCTTTCCGGGGGCGGCGGCTACACCTTC	CASSLSGGGGYTF
TRBV5-1	TRBD2	.	TRBJ2-2	TGCGCCAGCAGCCCGCTAGCGGGAGGTCGGGCCGGGGAGCTGTTTTTT	CASSPLAGGRAGELFF
TRBV28	TRBD2	few	TRBJ2-1	TGTGCCAGCAGTTTTTACCGACTAGCAGGAAATGAGCAGTTCTTC	CASSFYRLAGNEQFF
TRBV20-1	TRBD2	few	TRBJ2-3	TGCAGTGCTTCGTTCCAGGGACTAAATGGCGGGGATACGCAGTATTTT	CSASFQGLNGGDTQYF
TRBV28	TRBD1	.	TRBJ1-5	TGTGCCAGCAGCATGGGACAGGGGGAGAGGCAGCCCCAGCATTTT	CASSMGQGERQPQHF
TRBV4-2	.	.	TRBJ2-6	TGTGCCAGCAGCCAAGGGTCCTCCTCTGGGGCCAACGTCCTGACTTTC	CASSQGSSSGANVLTF
TRBV6-1	TRBD2	.	TRBJ2-1	TGTGCCAGCAGTGGGAGACTAGCGGGGAATTACAATGAGCAGTTCTTC	CASSGRLAGNYNEQFF
TRBV4-1	.	few	TRBJ1-5	TGCGCCAGCAGCCCGATGTACACGGCAATCCCTCGACAGCCCCAGCATTTT	CASSPMYTAIPRQPQHF
TRBV15	.	many	TRBJ1-3	TGTGCCACCAGCAGAGACAGGGGCTCTGGAAACACCATATATTTT	CATSRDRGSGNTIYF
TRBV7-2	TRBD2	few	TRBJ2-7	TGTGCCAGCAGCTTAGTTTGGTTAGCGGGGTTCTCCTACGAGCAGTACTTC	CASSLVWLAGFSYEQYF
TRBV4-2	.	.	TRBJ1-5	TGTGCCAGCAGCCAAGAGGGGGTAACGGGGCCCAATCAGCCCCAGCATTTT	CASSQEGVTGPNQPQHF
TRBV6-1	.	few	TRBJ1-2	TGTGCCAGCACCACCCGACAGAAAGTCTATGGCTACACCTTC	CASTTRQKVYGYTF
TRBV5-1	.	.	TRBJ2-4	TGCGCCAGCAGCTTGGCAGGGGCCAAAAACATTCAGTACTTC	CASSLAGAKNIQYF
TRBV20-1	TRBD2	.	TRBJ2-7	TGCAGTGCTAGAAGGACTAGCGGGGCCTCCTACGAGCAGTACTTC	CSARRTSGASYEQYF
TRBV19	.	few	TRBJ1-5	TGTGCCAGTAGTATAGTCGCGCTGAGGGCAGGACCAAATCAGCCCCAGCATTTT	CASSIVALRAGPNQPQHF
TRBV6-1	.	few	TRBJ2-7	TGTGCCAGCAGTGAAAAGGGGGCCTACGAGCAGTACTTC	CASSEKGAYEQYF
TRBV11-2	.	.	TRBJ2-7	TGTGCCAGCAGCTTGGCTACCAGGACTGAATCCTACGAGCAGTACTTC	CASSLATRTESYEQYF
TRBV20-1	.	.	TRBJ2-7	TGCAGTGCTAGAGGGCTAATCTACGAGCAGTACTTC	CSARGLIYEQYF
TRBV28	.	.	TRBJ2-5	TGTGCCAGCCGACAGGTCCTCCAAGAGACCCAGTACTTC	CASRQVLQETQYF
TRBV28	TRBD2	.	TRBJ2-3	TGTGCCAGCAGTGCTGCGTTCGGGAGGGCGTATACGCAGTATTTT	CASSAAFGRAYTQYF
TRBV2	TRBD1	.	TRBJ2-1	TGTGCCAGCAGTGCACAGGGGGACAATGAGCAGTTCTTC	CASSAQGDNEQFF
TRBV7-4	.	many	TRBJ2-7	TGTGCCAGCATCCTGAGGTTAGCTACCCCCTACGAGCAGTACTTC	CASILRLATPYEQYF
TRBV20-1	.	.	TRBJ2-1	TGCAGTGCTACGAACTTCGCTAAGAGCTCCTACGAGCAGTTCTTC	CSATNFAKSSYEQFF
TRBV18	.	.	TRBJ1-1	TGTGCCAGCTCCCCCGGGGGGCCTCATGTTAAAGCTTTCTTT	CASSPGGPHVKAFF
TRBV7-3	.	few	TRBJ2-1	TGTGCCAGCAGCGTCGTCGGGAAGGGATCCTACAATGAGCAGTTCTTC	CASSVVGKGSYNEQFF
TRBV6-6	TRBD1	.	TRBJ2-7	TGTGCCAGCAGTTACGGGGGACAGATGGCCTACGGGCAGTACTTC	CASSYGGQMAYGQYF
TRBV4-2	TRBD2	.	TRBJ2-7	TGTGCCAGCAGCCAAGATCACGGGAGGGAGGATCTCTACGAGCAGTACTTC	CASSQDHGREDLYEQYF
TRBV7-2	TRBD2	.	TRBJ2-7	TGTGCCAGCAGCCTCCGGGAGGGTAGCCCCTACGAGCAGTACTTC	CASSLREGSPYEQYF
TRBV6-2/TRBV6-3	.	once	TRBJ2-7	TGTGCCAGCAGCCTACGATTCCCAGAGGGAGAGACCTACGAGCAGTACTTC	CASSLRFPEGETYEQYF
TRBV20-1	TRBD1	many	TRBJ1-2	TGCAGTGCTAGAGAACCCGGGACAGGGCTTGGCTACACCTTC	CSAREPGTGLGYTF
TRBV29-1	.	.	TRBJ2-1	TGCAGCGCTGAATGGCTGCCTCATGAGCAGTTCTTC	CSAEWLPHEQFF
TRBV7-2	TRBD1	few	TRBJ2-3	TGTGCCAGCAGCTTCGACAGGGCCCCAGATACGCAGTATTTT	CASSFDRAPDTQYF
TRBV25-1	.	.	TRBJ1-5	TGTGCCAGCAGTGAATTTTTGACCAACGATCAGCCCCAGCATTTT	CASSEFLTNDQPQHF